Presented here are 14 T cell receptor beta chains from one specimen sequenced in a study of T cell responses to AZD1222 COVID-19 vaccine. The repertoire was sequenced with immunoSEQ multiplex PCR; TCRdb's copy has only in-frame clones and lacks some. Here the sample spans tens of thousands of clones, 82% being singletons. Sequencing was performed on peripheral blood, taken on day 0 of AZD1222 vaccination. These receptors all stem from an adult in good health.

The chain carries TRBV10-2 and TRBJ2-7; 7 bases are shared with TRBD1. This CDR3 contains 16 residues. Germline assignment: CDR1 WSHSY and CDR2 SAAADI. The V and J ends lost 3 bases and 2 bases, in that order; junction bases with no gene match: 10. The DNA for the CDR3 is TGCGCCAGCAGTGACCAAGACAGGGTAGGGACCTACGAGCAGTACTTC. It specifies CASSDQDRVGTYEQYF.

As for this clone: A read error may produce the germline difference seen at one junction end. The chain joins TRBV5-1 to TRBJ2-5, with 10 positions matching TRBD2. The CDR3 spans 13 residues. Germline lookup yields CDR1 SGHRS and CDR2 YFSETQ. The DNA of the CDR3 is TGCGCCAGCAGCTTGGGACTAGCGGGCCGAGCCCACTTC. This translates into CASSLGLAGRAHF.

There are a few counts of this clone. J is TRBJ2-3 and V is TRBV5-4; TRBD2 might be the D (6 bases). Between the trimmed V and J ends, which lost 8 bases and 3 bases, there was a span of 13 bases. The CDR3 loop spans 13 amino acids. CDR1 is SGHNT and CDR2 is YYREEE in the germline V gene (reference sequence). The DNA of the CDR3 is TGTGCCAGTGCCGGACTACCGACAGATACGCAGTATTTT. The encoded protein is CASAGLPTDTQYF.

The chain links TRBV10-3 to TRBJ2-1; maybe TRBD2 (6 bases). There are 14 residues in the CDR3. Germline lookup yields CDR1 ENHRY and CDR2 SYGVKD. Trimming pared 6 bases from V and 7 bases from J, leaving 16 bases between. CDR3 DNA: TGTGCCATCAGGGGCGGGGCCCGGGAGAATGAGCAGTTCTTC. Amino acids: CAIRGGARENEQFF.

The chain links TRBV5-6 to TRBJ1-4, with 7 bases lining up with TRBD1. J was trimmed by 7 bases and V by 4 bases; bases with no gene match: 7. Germline V gives CDR1 SGHDT, CDR2 YYEEEE. This CDR3 has 14 residues. Here the CDR3 reads CASSGDRVGEKLFF. The DNA for the CDR3 is TGTGCCAGCAGCGGAGACAGGGTGGGTGAAAAACTGTTTTTT. The variable domain in full, with the rest retrieved from reference TRBV5-6 and TRBJ1-4, is DAGVTQSPTHLIKTRGQQVTLRCSPKSGHDTVSWYQQALGQGPQFIFQYYEEEERQRGNFPDRFSGHQFPNYSSELNVNALLLGDSALYLCASSGDRVGEKLFFGSGTQLSVL.

The chain joins TRBV27 to TRBJ1-5; 10 bases map to TRBD1. Trimming removed 1 base from V and 5 bases from J; junction bases left unmatched: 5. The CDR3 length is 16 residues. Looked up from germline, CDR1 is MNHEY and CDR2 is SMNVEV (reference sequence). The CDR3 DNA sequence: TGTGCCAGCAGTTTATTTGCGGGACAGGGGTATCAGCCCCAGCATTTT. It is translated as CASSLFAGQGYQPQHF.

The V call is TRBV7-2, the J call TRBJ2-7, with D possibly matching TRBD2 (7 bases). V gave up 1 base and J gave up 3 bases, with 13 bases separating them. Germline V gives CDR1 SGHTA, CDR2 FQGNSA. The CDR3 covers 15 residues. The CDR3 region is CASSLVGGTNYEQYF. The CDR3 DNA reads as TGTGCCAGCAGCTTAGTGGGAGGGACAAACTACGAGCAGTACTTC.

The chain couples TRBV13 to TRBJ1-1, with TRBD1 as a possible D gene (5 bases). Germline assignment: CDR1 PRHDT and CDR2 FYEKMQ (reference sequence). Trimming left V 7 bases short and J 2 bases short, with 14 bases between. There are 14 residues in the CDR3. CDR3 coding DNA: TGTGCCAGCACCATTCGACAGTATAACACTGAAGCTTTCTTT. Translating it yields CASTIRQYNTEAFF.

This clone has more than one count but fewer than ten. This chain joins TRBV3-1 (or the pseudogene TRBV3-2) and TRBJ2-2; D ambiguous. V was trimmed by 4 bases and J by 2 bases, leaving 2 bases between them. Germline loops: CDR1 LGHDT, CDR2 YNNKEL (reference sequence). The CDR3 loop spans 12 amino acids. Written as DNA, the CDR3 is TGTGCCAGCAGCCTAAACACCGGGGAGCTGTTTTTT. Translating gives CASSLNTGELFF.

The chain carries TRBV24-1 and TRBJ1-2; the D is unclear. Germline values: CDR1 KGHDR, CDR2 SFDVKD. V lost 0 bases, J lost 5 bases, and 12 bases lay in between. The CDR3 is 15 residues long. The DNA for the CDR3 is TGTGCCACCAGTGATTTGCCAGGCCGGGGTTATGGCTACACCTTC. As protein: CATSDLPGRGYGYTF.

V and J are TRBV6-4 and TRBJ2-3, with 10 nucleotides matching TRBD2. There are 16 residues in the CDR3. In germline, CDR1 is MRHNA, CDR2 SNTAGT. With V trimmed by 3 bases and J by 4 bases, 7 bases remained unmatched. The DNA for the CDR3 is TGTGCCAGCAGTGATGGGGTAGCGGGAGGAGCAGATACGCAGTATTTT. It specifies CASSDGVAGGADTQYF.

V gene TRBV11-2 combines with J gene TRBJ1-5, with TRBD1 matching 9 bases. V was pared by 4 bases and J by 5 bases, with 0 bases of the junction left unmatched. The CDR3 extends over 13 amino acids. Germline V gene sequence: CDR1 SGHAT, CDR2 FQNNGV. The CDR3 DNA is TGTGCCAGCAGCTGGGACAGGGATCAGCCCCAGCATTTT. Amino acid sequence: CASSWDRDQPQHF.

The chain combines TRBV7-8 with TRBJ2-3; TRBD1 agrees at 12 bases. V trimming: 4 bases; J trimming: 2 bases; junction bases outside the gene matches: 4. Germline assignment: CDR1 SGHVS and CDR2 FQNEAQ. CDR3 length: 16 residues. CDR3 region: CASSSGTGGHTDTQYF. The CDR3 DNA reads as TGTGCCAGCAGCTCCGGGACAGGGGGCCACACAGATACGCAGTATTTT. Full variable domain (rest looked up from reference TRBV7-8 and TRBJ2-3): GAGVSQSPRYKVAKRGQDVALRCDPISGHVSLFWYQQALGQGPEFLTYFQNEAQLDKSGLPSDRFFAERPEGSVSTLKIQRTQQEDSAVYLCASSSGTGGHTDTQYFGPGTRLTVL.

The chain joins TRBV27 to TRBJ2-1; 7 nucleotides align to TRBD1. With V trimmed by 5 bases and J by 5 bases, 12 bases remained unmatched. The germline CDR1 and CDR2 sequences are MNHEY and SMNVEV (reference sequence). The CDR3 has 16 residues. The CDR3 nucleotides are TGTGCCAGCAGTCCCCAGCCGGGACAGAGAAACAATGAGCAGTTCTTC. As protein: CASSPQPGQRNNEQFF.